The following is a T cell receptor (beta chain) sequence with its context. Germline V gene lookup returns CDR1 LNHDA and CDR2 SQIVND (reference sequence). The length of the CDR3 is 13 residues. V dropped 3 bases and J dropped 7 bases, with 9 bases sitting between them. Sequencing used immunoSEQ multiplex PCR; TCRdb keeps in-frame clones, though not all of them. The sample has about 6,400 clones, around 90% seen once. This entry is derived from a study of T cells in localized non-small cell lung cancer. V is TRBV19 and J is TRBJ1-4; D remains unclear. Sequencing was performed on peripheral blood, taken before any cancer treatment. This TCR came from a male donor at least 60 years old with stage I lung adenocarcinoma. DNA of the CDR3: TGTGCCAGTAGTATTGCGTGGGGTGAAAAACTGTTTTTT. This codes for CASSIAWGEKLFF.